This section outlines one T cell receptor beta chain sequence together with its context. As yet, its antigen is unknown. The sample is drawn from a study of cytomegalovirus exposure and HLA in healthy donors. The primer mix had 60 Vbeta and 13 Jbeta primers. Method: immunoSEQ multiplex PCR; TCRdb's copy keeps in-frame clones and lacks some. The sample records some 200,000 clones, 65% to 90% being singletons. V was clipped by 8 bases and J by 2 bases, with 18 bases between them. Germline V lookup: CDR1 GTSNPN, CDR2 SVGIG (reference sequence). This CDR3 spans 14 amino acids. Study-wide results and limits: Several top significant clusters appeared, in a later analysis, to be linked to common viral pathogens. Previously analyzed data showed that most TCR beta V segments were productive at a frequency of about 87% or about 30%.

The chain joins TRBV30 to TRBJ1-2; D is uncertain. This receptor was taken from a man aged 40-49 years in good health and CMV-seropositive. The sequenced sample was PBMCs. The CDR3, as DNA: TGTGCCGGGGAGGATAGGATTCAGAACTATGGCTACACCTTC. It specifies CAGEDRIQNYGYTF.